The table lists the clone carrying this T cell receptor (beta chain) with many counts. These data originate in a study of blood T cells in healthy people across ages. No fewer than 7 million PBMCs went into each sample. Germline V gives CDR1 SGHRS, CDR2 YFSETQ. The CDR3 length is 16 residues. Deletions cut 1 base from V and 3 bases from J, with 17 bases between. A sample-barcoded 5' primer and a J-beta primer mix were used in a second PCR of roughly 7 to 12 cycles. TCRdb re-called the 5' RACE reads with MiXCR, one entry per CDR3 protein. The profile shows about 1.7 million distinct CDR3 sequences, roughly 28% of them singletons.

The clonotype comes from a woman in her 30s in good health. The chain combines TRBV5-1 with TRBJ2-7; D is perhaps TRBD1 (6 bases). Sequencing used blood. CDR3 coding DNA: TGCGCCAGCAGCTTGAGTGTCCGTGGGGGCGACTACGAGCAGTACTTC. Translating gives CASSLSVRGGDYEQYF.